This TCR beta chain stems from a study of monozygotic twins with inflammatory bowel disease. This CDR3 has 20 residues. Germline CDR1 reads MNHEY; CDR2 reads SMNVEV (reference sequence). No T cells were sorted before total RNA was taken from whole blood. Via template switching, UMIs carrying a 6-nucleotide sample barcode were introduced. Reanalyzing the 5' RACE reads, TCRdb keeps one entry per CDR3 protein, without DNA. The sample totals 310,000 or so distinct CDR3 sequences. The chain joins TRBV27 to TRBJ1-6; TCRdb selects TRBD1, and the lack of DNA leaves this call unchecked. What was sequenced was blood. This TCR derives from a human donor with ulcerative colitis or Crohn's disease, or a healthy co-twin of an affected twin (not recorded which). This CDR3 reads CASHRGTGSGWGSYNSPLHF.